Shown below are 8 T cell receptor beta chains from a single sample sequenced in a study of blood T cells in healthy people across ages. A sample-barcoded 5' primer and a J-beta primer mix were used in a second PCR of roughly 6 to 11 cycles. TCRdb analysed the 5' RACE reads with MiXCR anew, one entry per CDR3 protein. The sample has approximately 580,000 distinct CDR3 sequences, 20% to 30% seen once; the top ten hold under 9%. The same sample was also studied in work on T cells of mothers and their children.

The sample comprised blood. These receptor sequences come from a boy under 18 in good health.

This clonotype occurred many times. The rearrangement joins TRBV29-1 to TRBJ2-7; tentatively, D is TRBD2 (6 bases). The CDR3 totals 13 residues. Germline assignment: CDR1 SQVTM and CDR2 ANQGSEA. Trimming cost V 7 bases and J 1 base, with 14 bases left between them. The CDR3 sequence is CSGLPGDSYEQYF. The CDR3 region has the DNA TGCAGCGGTTTACCGGGAGATTCCTACGAGCAGTACTTC.

This clonotype was seen a few times. The chain carries TRBV20-1 and TRBJ2-2; 8 bases are shared with TRBD2. CDR1 DFQATT and CDR2 SNEGSKA come from the germline V gene (reference sequence). With V trimmed by 5 bases and J by 5 bases, 10 bases remained unmatched. The CDR3 has 15 residues. The DNA of the CDR3 is TGCAGTGCTTCCCAGACTAGCGTCGGTACCGGGGAGCTGTTTTTT. This translates into CSASQTSVGTGELFF.

This rearrangement joins TRBV28 to TRBJ2-7; 13 bases line up with TRBD2. Losses at the gene ends were 3 bases for V and 6 bases for J; bases not matched to a gene: 8. The CDR3 spans 16 residues. Germline V CDR1 and CDR2: MDHEN, SYDVKM. In DNA, the CDR3 is TGTGCCAGCAGTTTCCCCTGGACTAGCGGGAGCCCCGAGCAGTACTTC. Encoded protein: CASSFPWTSGSPEQYF.

This sequence joins TRBV12-3 or TRBV12-4 and TRBJ1-3, with D unclear. The V gene lost 10 bases and the J gene lost 2 bases, with 15 bases spanning the gap. The CDR3 consists of 14 residues. The CDR3 is CATGLNRAGNTIYF. The DNA of the CDR3 is TGTGCCACAGGTTTGAACAGAGCTGGAAACACCATATATTTT.

This clonotype was observed a handful of times. CDR3: CSASWGAKNIQYF. CDR3 bases: TGCAGTGCTAGTTGGGGAGCCAAAAACATTCAGTACTTC. This chain uses TRBV20-1 with TRBJ2-4; the D is unclear. The germline V gene has CDR1 DFQATT and CDR2 SNEGSKA (reference sequence). The CDR3 consists of 13 residues. V was cut by 3 bases and J by 0 bases, with 6 bases left in between.

The CDR3 is CASSVGDHEDYGYTF. For the CDR3, the DNA is TGTGCCAGCAGCGTAGGGGACCATGAGGACTATGGCTACACCTTC. The chain carries TRBV9 and TRBJ1-2; possibly TRBD1 for D (5 bases). V was trimmed by 0 bases and J by 3 bases, leaving 12 bases between them. The germline gives CDR1 SGDLS, CDR2 YYNGEE. This CDR3 spans 15 amino acids.

The chain joins TRBV28 to TRBJ2-7, with D possibly TRBD1 on 5 matching bases. Germline values: CDR1 MDHEN, CDR2 SYDVKM. V was shortened by 5 bases and J by 3 bases, with 11 bases between the two germline ends. The CDR3 contains 13 residues. This CDR3 reads CASSQGVHYEQYF. CDR3 in DNA: TGTGCCAGCAGTCAAGGGGTCCACTACGAGCAGTACTTC.

The chain joins TRBV27 to TRBJ2-5, with 7 bases fitting TRBD2. The DNA end favors TRBJ2-1, so the J call may be wrong. The V gene's germline CDR1 is MNHEY and CDR2 SMNVEV (reference sequence). There are 20 residues in the CDR3. CDR3 nucleotide sequence: TGTGCCAGCAGCTACATTATCGGGGGGTTCCCCGTCATCATCATCAATGAGCAGTTCTTC. This translates into CASSYIIGGFPVIIINEQFF.